Below are 28 T cell receptor beta chains sequenced from a single sample in a study of blood T cells in healthy people across ages. A sample-barcoded 5' primer and a J-beta primer mix were used in a second PCR of roughly 6 to 11 cycles. TCRdb analysed the 5' RACE reads with MiXCR anew, one entry per CDR3 protein. The profile covers about 1.4 million distinct CDR3 sequences, with almost 60% appearing a single time and 6.5% to 8.5% taken by the ten largest. Source material: blood. Every receptor here comes from a man in his late teens or twenties in good health.

The genes are TRBV29-1 and TRBJ1-6; possibly TRBD1 for D (6 bases). Looked up from germline, CDR1 is SQVTM and CDR2 is ANQGSEA. V shed 3 bases and J shed 5 bases, with 11 bases lying between them. The CDR3 consists of 14 residues. The CDR3: CSVDGGDDNSPLHF. As DNA, the CDR3 is TGCAGCGTTGACGGGGGCGACGATAATTCACCCCTCCACTTT.

V and J are TRBV20-1 and TRBJ2-5; D gene uncertain. The ends were cut back, 5 bases at V and 0 bases at J, with 13 bases in the middle. The CDR3 consists of 14 residues. CDR1 DFQATT and CDR2 SNEGSKA come from the germline V gene (reference sequence). In nucleotides, the CDR3 is TGCAGTGCTGGGGTCGGTATGGACCAAGAGACCCAGTACTTC. It specifies CSAGVGMDQETQYF.

This chain uses TRBV19 with TRBJ1-1; D possibly corresponds to TRBD1 (6 bases). Germline loops: CDR1 LNHDA, CDR2 SQIVND (reference sequence). Trimming cost V 3 bases and J 5 bases, with 10 bases left between them. The CDR3 loop spans 13 amino acids. The DNA of the CDR3 is TGTGCCAGTAGTATCGGAACAGGGACTGAAGCTTTCTTT. Protein product: CASSIGTGTEAFF.

The V call is TRBV4-1, the J call TRBJ1-4; D perhaps matches TRBD1 (6 bases). The length of the CDR3 is 15 residues. From germline, CDR1 is MGHRA and CDR2 YSYEKL. Between the trimmed V and J ends, which lost 3 bases and 8 bases, there was a span of 16 bases. For the CDR3, the DNA is TGCGCCAGCAGCCACCTCCCAGGGCAGGGGGAAAAACTGTTTTTT. Its protein product is CASSHLPGQGEKLFF.

This clonotype was seen more than once but under ten times. The chain combines TRBV28 with TRBJ2-5, with 8 bases that match TRBD1. Matching the DNA end better, TRBJ2-7 makes the J call doubtful. CDR3 length: 15 residues. CDR1 is MDHEN and CDR2 is SYDVKM in the germline V gene. The CDR3 region is CASSPETGDSYEQYF. CDR3 nucleotides: TGTGCCAGCAGTCCCGAGACAGGGGATTCGTACGAGCAGTACTTC.

This sequence joins TRBV18 and TRBJ2-3; 8 bases map to TRBD1. Per the germline V gene, CDR1 is KGHSH and CDR2 is LQKENI. CDR3 size: 17 residues. V trimming: 2 bases; J trimming: 6 bases; junction bases outside the gene matches: 13. CDR3 bases: TGTGCCAGCTCACCATCCTCCTGGCACAGGGGGATTGATACGCAGTATTTT. Translation gives CASSPSSWHRGIDTQYF.

CDR3 in DNA: TGTGCCAGCAGTTACCGGGGGGCCGCAACTAATGAAAAACTGTTTTTT. The encoded protein is CASSYRGAATNEKLFF. The rearrangement joins TRBV27 to TRBJ1-4; D may be TRBD1 (6 bases). The V end was cut by 4 bases, the J end by 0 bases, with 12 bases between. Germline values: CDR1 MNHEY, CDR2 SMNVEV (reference sequence). The CDR3 length is 16 residues.

The CDR3 sequence is CASSQGQGGVTNEQFF. The CDR3 DNA sequence: TGTGCCAGCAGCCAGGGACAGGGTGGCGTGACAAATGAGCAGTTCTTC. The chain links TRBV4-2 to TRBJ2-1; 9 bases agree with TRBD1. The CDR3 has 16 amino acids. With 3 bases clipped from V and 7 bases from J, the junction kept 10 bases outside the gene matches. Germline V lookup: CDR1 LGHNA, CDR2 YNFKEQ.

The V and J genes are TRBV12-3 or TRBV12-4 and TRBJ2-1; no firm D call. The CDR3 consists of 14 residues. The V and J ends lost 6 bases and 8 bases respectively, with 17 bases between them. The CDR3 region is CASSPSFVGDEQFF. CDR3 nucleotide sequence: TGTGCCAGCAGCCCCTCTTTCGTGGGCGATGAGCAGTTCTTC.

The chain uses TRBV5-5 and TRBJ2-1; D perhaps matches TRBD1 (5 bases). Germline V CDR1 and CDR2: SGHKS, YYEKEE (reference sequence). The CDR3 spans 12 residues. The V and J ends lost 0 bases and 10 bases respectively, with 8 bases between them. The CDR3 DNA reads as TGTGCCAGCAGCTTGGCCAGGGAAGAGCAGTTCTTC. Its protein is CASSLAREEQFF.

V gene TRBV20-1 combines with J gene TRBJ2-7; perhaps TRBD1 as D (6 bases). V was cut by 4 bases and J by 2 bases, with 18 bases left in between. The germline V gene encodes CDR1 DFQATT and CDR2 SNEGSKA (reference sequence). CDR3 size: 15 residues. The CDR3 sequence is CSAISEQGGPYEQYF. Here the CDR3 DNA reads TGCAGTGCTATCAGCGAACAGGGTGGCCCCTACGAGCAGTACTTC.

The chain employs TRBV27 and TRBJ2-7; D gene ambiguous. The CDR3 contains 14 residues. Trimming took 5 bases from V and 0 from J, leaving 11 bases between them. Germline V gene lookup returns CDR1 MNHEY and CDR2 SMNVEV (reference sequence). The CDR3 region is CASSTSPISYEQYF. In nucleotides, the CDR3 is TGTGCCAGCAGTACCAGTCCGATCTCCTACGAGCAGTACTTC.

The V call is TRBV4-1, the J call TRBJ2-5, with no clear D. V was shortened by 3 bases and J by 2 bases, with 13 bases between the two germline ends. This CDR3 is 15 amino acids long. CDR1 is MGHRA and CDR2 is YSYEKL in the germline V gene. The CDR3 DNA sequence: TGCGCCAGCAGCCACTGGACGGGTCCACAAGAGACCCAGTACTTC. The encoded protein is CASSHWTGPQETQYF.

This clonotype has more than one count but fewer than ten. The chain has TRBV27 and TRBJ2-7; 12 bases map to TRBD2. V shed 5 bases and J 5 bases; nucleotides not matched to a gene: 10. The CDR3 loop spans 16 amino acids. From germline, CDR1 is MNHEY and CDR2 SMNVEV (reference sequence). Here the CDR3 DNA reads TGTGCCAGCAGTGCACCCGGGCTAGCGGGAGGGCACGAGCAGTACTTC. Translation gives CASSAPGLAGGHEQYF.

This chain joins TRBV7-9 and TRBJ1-5, with D hard to call. CDR1 SEHNR and CDR2 FQNEAQ come from the germline V gene (reference sequence). This CDR3 has 14 residues. V lost 5 bases to trimming and J lost 3 bases, with 11 bases between them. The CDR3: CASSHDGVNQPQHF. The CDR3 DNA reads TGTGCCAGCAGCCACGACGGGGTCAATCAGCCCCAGCATTTT.

Points on this clonotype: At one end the junction does not follow the germline gene, possibly because of a read error. The chain couples TRBV4-2 to TRBJ1-1, with D uncertain. Per the germline V gene, CDR1 is LGHNA and CDR2 is YNFKEQ. CDR3 length: 14 residues. CDR3 sequence (DNA): TGTGCCAGCAGTCAAGATGGCAGCCTCACTGAAGCTTTCTTT. This sequence encodes CASSQDGSLTEAFF.

The chain uses TRBV24-1 and TRBJ2-3, with D unresolved. The germline gives CDR1 KGHDR, CDR2 SFDVKD. There are 16 residues in the CDR3. Trimming took off 4 bases at V and 0 bases at J, with 13 bases between the two ends. The CDR3: CATSDLWAESTDTQYF. DNA for the CDR3: TGTGCCACCAGTGACCTCTGGGCAGAAAGCACAGATACGCAGTATTTT.

The chain couples TRBV4-3 to TRBJ1-1; D gene uncertain. This CDR3 is built from 15 residues. Germline CDR1 reads LGHNA; CDR2 reads YSLEER. Trimming cost V 0 bases and J 1 base, with 9 bases left between them. The CDR3 protein is CASSQDTGRNTEAFF. The CDR3 nucleotides read TGCGCCAGCAGCCAAGATACGGGCAGGAACACTGAAGCTTTCTTT.

This clonotype was found a few times. This chain uses TRBV11-2 with TRBJ2-1; 7 bases agree with TRBD2. Germline V lookup: CDR1 SGHAT, CDR2 FQNNGV. Trimming removed 5 bases from V and 8 bases from J; junction bases left unmatched: 18. This CDR3 is built from 17 residues. The DNA for the CDR3 is TGTGCCAGCAGCCCCCCGGGGACTACCCTCAATTGGCATGAGCAGTTCTTC. Encoded protein: CASSPPGTTLNWHEQFF.

CDR3 sequence: CATPRRQPGRDPHNEQFF. The CDR3 DNA sequence: TGTGCCACCCCTAGGCGACAACCGGGGCGGGATCCCCACAATGAGCAGTTCTTC. This chain joins TRBV24-1 and TRBJ2-1; a weak D match, TRBD2 (6 bases). Germline V gives CDR1 KGHDR, CDR2 SFDVKD. The CDR3 runs 18 residues. Trimming pared 9 bases from V and 5 bases from J, leaving 28 bases between.

This clonotype was seen repeatedly, ten times or more. CDR3 DNA sequence: TGTGCCAGCAGTTCCTCCCCGAGGGGGAGCTCCTACGAGCAGTACTTC. Its protein product is CASSSSPRGSSYEQYF. The V and J genes are TRBV27 and TRBJ2-7; D is perhaps TRBD1 (6 bases). Looked up from germline, CDR1 is MNHEY and CDR2 is SMNVEV (reference sequence). The CDR3 sequence is 16 residues long. Trimming shortened V by 4 bases and J by 0 bases, and 16 bases separated the two germline ends.

The CDR3 reads CASSYERSLYEQYF. DNA for the CDR3: TGTGCCAGCAGTTATGAGAGGTCCCTCTACGAGCAGTACTTC. This chain connects TRBV6-5 to TRBJ2-7, with D unclear. The CDR3 runs to 14 residues. Trimming removed 3 bases from V and 3 bases from J, with 12 bases in between. Germline V gene sequence: CDR1 MNHEY, CDR2 SVGAGI.

The rearrangement uses TRBV29-1 and TRBJ2-1, with a weak D call TRBD2 (5 bases). Germline V gene lookup returns CDR1 SQVTM and CDR2 ANQGSEA. V was clipped by 1 base and J by 2 bases, with 9 bases between them. The length of the CDR3 is 14 residues. CDR3 sequence: CSVEGILAYNEQFF. The CDR3 DNA reads as TGCAGCGTTGAAGGCATACTAGCCTACAATGAGCAGTTCTTC.

This clonotype was seen just once. The chain has TRBV7-9 and TRBJ1-1, with a possible D match to TRBD1 (6 bases). CDR3 length: 15 residues. Per the germline V gene, CDR1 is SEHNR and CDR2 is FQNEAQ (reference sequence). V lost 1 base to trimming and J lost 2 bases, with 11 bases between them. As DNA, the CDR3 is TGTGCCAGCAGCTTAGGCGGACAGTTTAACACTGAAGCTTTCTTT. Amino acids: CASSLGGQFNTEAFF.

The chain uses TRBV20-1 and TRBJ1-2; D gene unclear. CDR3 length: 12 amino acids. Trimming took off 5 bases at V and 4 bases at J, with 11 bases between the two ends. Germline values: CDR1 DFQATT, CDR2 SNEGSKA (reference sequence). Written as DNA, the CDR3 is TGCAGTGCTGCCCTGGGCGGCTATGGCTACACCTTC. Amino acid sequence: CSAALGGYGYTF.

This clonotype was detected once. The chain recombines TRBV21-1 with TRBJ2-5; TRBD2, the table's D call, lacks a check against the DNA. TRBV21-1 is described as a pseudogene. There are 14 residues in the CDR3. This CDR3 reads CASSKEGRRETQYF. Written as DNA, the CDR3 is TGTGCCAGCAGCAAAGAGGGCAGGAGGGAGACCCAGTACTTC.

The gene calls are TRBV29-1 and TRBJ2-3, with D possibly matching TRBD2 (6 bases). The CDR3 runs to 13 residues. Germline CDR1 and CDR2: SQVTM and ANQGSEA. V lost 6 bases and J 2 bases, leaving 12 bases between the germline ends. DNA for the CDR3: TGCAGCGTGACTAGACTCCTCACAGATACGCAGTATTTT. Translating gives CSVTRLLTDTQYF.

The chain uses TRBV20-1 and TRBJ2-7; unclear D gene. The CDR3 covers 15 residues. Germline CDR1 reads DFQATT; CDR2 reads SNEGSKA (reference sequence). Trimming removed 3 bases at V and 2 bases at J, with 17 bases between. The CDR3 sequence is CSASAGQKTPYEQYF. In nucleotides, the CDR3 is TGCAGTGCTAGTGCCGGGCAGAAGACCCCCTACGAGCAGTACTTC.